This is a list of T cell receptor beta chains from one sample in a study of blood T cell repertoires in COVID-19. TCRdb keeps only in-frame clones here, not all; method: immunoSEQ multiplex PCR. The sample lists some 70,000 clones; under 90% were seen once. The sample comprised peripheral blood. These TCRs come from a man aged 50-59 years with COVID-19, enrolled during active disease. Both conserved end residues are part of each CDR3. The order of the fields is clone size, V gene, D gene, J gene, CDR3 protein, CDR3 DNA. The D gene is left open where the match is weak. Not every row has a clone size; where given, it reads once, few, many or a size class.

NA	TRBV14	TRBD1	TRBJ2-7	CASSQGGGALQYF	TGTGCCAGCAGCCAAGGAGGGGGCGCACTGCAGTACTTC
NA	TRBV6-5	NA	TRBJ1-5	CASTAGGVNQPQHF	TGTGCCAGCACCGCGGGGGGGGTCAATCAGCCCCAGCATTTT
NA	TRBV6-5	NA	TRBJ1-3	CASSYAGRNTIYF	TGTGCCAGCAGTTATGCGGGGAGAAACACCATATATTTT
NA	TRBV10-3	NA	TRBJ1-5	CATGQANQPQHF	TGTGCCACGGGACAAGCAAATCAGCCCCAGCATTTT
NA	TRBV7-2	NA	TRBJ2-5	CASISVGGGLETQYF	TGTGCCAGCATCTCGGTGGGGGGAGGATTAGAGACCCAGTACTTC
NA	TRBV28	NA	TRBJ1-1	CASIPGLGANEAFF	TGTGCCAGCATCCCGGGACTCGGAGCCAATGAAGCTTTCTTT
NA	TRBV12-5	NA	TRBJ2-6	CASGLVAPPSSGANVLTF	TGTGCTAGTGGTTTGGTAGCTCCCCCGAGTTCTGGGGCCAACGTCCTGACTTTC
NA	TRBV2	TRBD1	TRBJ1-5	CASSPTGEDNQPQHF	TGTGCCAGCAGTCCTACAGGGGAAGACAATCAGCCCCAGCATTTT
few	TRBV29-1	NA	TRBJ2-3	CSVDGTTASTDTQYF	TGCAGCGTTGATGGGACAACCGCTAGCACAGATACGCAGTATTTT
once	TRBV30	TRBD1	TRBJ1-1	CAWSGQVNTEAFF	TGTGCCTGGAGCGGACAGGTGAACACTGAAGCTTTCTTT
NA	TRBV28	NA	TRBJ2-1	CASSLAQVYNEQFF	TGTGCCAGCAGTTTGGCCCAGGTCTACAATGAGCAGTTCTTC
NA	TRBV6-4	TRBD1	TRBJ2-2	CASSDRTGDTGELFF	TGTGCCAGCAGCGACAGGACAGGGGACACCGGGGAGCTGTTTTTT
NA	TRBV2	TRBD1	TRBJ2-7	CASSRDRGNEQYF	TGTGCCAGCAGTAGGGACAGGGGGAACGAGCAGTACTTC
NA	TRBV10-1	NA	TRBJ2-1	CASSEWGGEQFF	TGCGCCAGCAGTGAGTGGGGCGGTGAGCAGTTCTTC
NA	TRBV27	NA	TRBJ1-2	CASSSVPRTGYTF	TGTGCCAGCAGTTCAGTGCCCCGAACGGGCTACACCTTC
NA	TRBV2	TRBD1	TRBJ1-2	CASNLDRSYGYTF	TGTGCCAGCAACTTGGACAGGAGTTATGGCTACACCTTC
NA	TRBV3-1/TRBV3-2	TRBD1	TRBJ2-6	CASSHGGQDSSGANVLTF	TGTGCCAGCAGCCATGGCGGACAGGACAGCTCTGGGGCCAACGTCCTGACTTTC
NA	TRBV6-5	NA	TRBJ1-3	CASKRGSVGNTIYF	TGTGCCAGCAAGCGGGGGTCTGTTGGAAACACCATATATTTT
NA	TRBV10-3	TRBD1	TRBJ1-6	CAISDGTVGSPLHF	TGTGCCATCAGTGACGGGACAGTTGGTTCACCCCTCCACTTT
NA	TRBV2	NA	TRBJ2-5	CASSLLPGIETQYF	TGTGCCAGCAGCCTATTACCAGGGATAGAGACCCAGTACTTC
few	TRBV7-9	TRBD2	TRBJ2-1	CASSLVRGGGGYNEQFF	TGTGCCAGCAGCTTAGTTCGAGGTGGCGGGGGGTACAATGAGCAGTTCTTC
NA	TRBV3-1/TRBV3-2	TRBD1	TRBJ1-6	CASSRGGAVLRNSPLHF	TGTGCCAGCAGTCGAGGGGGCGCGGTCCTCAGGAATTCACCCCTCCACTTT
NA	TRBV4-3	TRBD2	TRBJ2-2	CASSQRTSGAGELFF	TGCGCCAGCAGCCAGAGGACTAGCGGGGCGGGGGAGCTGTTTTTT
once	TRBV30	NA	TRBJ1-1	CAWSRGYDTEAFF	TGTGCCTGGAGCCGGGGATATGACACTGAAGCTTTCTTT
NA	TRBV2	NA	TRBJ2-7	CASGPGLLFYEQYF	TGTGCCAGCGGGCCAGGCCTCCTTTTCTACGAGCAGTACTTC
NA	TRBV15	TRBD2	TRBJ2-3	CATSRDLATSGGYF	TGTGCCACCAGCAGAGATCTGGCGACTAGCGGGGGTTATTTT
once	TRBV6-2/TRBV6-3	TRBD1	TRBJ2-5	CASSYRGKTGWVGTQYF	TGTGCCAGCAGTTACCGAGGAAAGACAGGGTGGGTCGGGACCCAGTACTTC
once	TRBV7-9	NA	TRBJ1-6	CASSSQGTPNSPLHF	TGTGCCAGCAGTTCTCAGGGGACACCAAATTCACCCCTCCACTTT
NA	TRBV28	NA	TRBJ1-2	CASSLRGRYAF	TGTGCCAGCAGTTTAAGGGGCCGTTACGCCTTC
few	TRBV7-7	TRBD2	TRBJ2-2	CASSLVPSGGINTGELFF	TGTGCCAGCAGCTTAGTACCCAGCGGGGGGATAAACACCGGGGAGCTGTTTTTT
NA	TRBV2	NA	TRBJ2-3	CASSVYRGTDTQYF	TGTGCCAGCAGTGTATACAGGGGCACAGATACGCAGTATTTT
NA	TRBV7-3	TRBD2	TRBJ2-5	CASSFFSSSGRQETQYF	TGTGCCAGCAGCTTTTTTTCATCTAGCGGTCGGCAAGAGACCCAGTACTTC
few	TRBV18	TRBD2	TRBJ2-1	CASSPGSGGGNEQFF	TGTGCCAGCTCACCCGGGAGCGGGGGAGGGAATGAGCAGTTCTTC
NA	TRBV18	NA	TRBJ1-2	CASSPTTDGYTF	TGTGCCAGCTCCCCTACCACAGATGGCTACACCTTC
NA	TRBV9	TRBD1	TRBJ2-2	CASSPWDRGNTGELFF	TGTGCCAGCAGCCCTTGGGACAGGGGCAACACCGGGGAGCTGTTTTTT
NA	TRBV3-1/TRBV3-2	TRBD2	TRBJ2-5	CASSQEGGGETQYF	TGTGCCAGCAGCCAAGAGGGGGGGGGAGAGACCCAGTACTTC
NA	TRBV4-1	NA	TRBJ2-5	CASSQDETTTVTQYF	TGCGCCAGCAGCCAAGATGAGACAACAACGGTGACCCAGTACTTC
NA	TRBV7-9	TRBD2	TRBJ2-1	CASSRGLAGHGPYNEQFF	TGTGCCAGCAGCCGGGGACTAGCGGGGCATGGCCCCTACAATGAGCAGTTCTTC
NA	TRBV1	NA	TRBJ2-1	CTSSQPSGGNSSSYNEQFF	TGCACCAGCAGCCAACCTAGCGGGGGGAATAGTAGCTCCTACAATGAGCAGTTCTTC
once	TRBV7-9	NA	TRBJ1-5	CASSLSGGNQPQHF	TGTGCCAGCAGCTTATCCGGGGGCAATCAGCCCCAGCATTTT
once	TRBV3-1/TRBV3-2	TRBD1	TRBJ2-2	CASSVRDRGRTGELFF	TGTGCCAGCAGCGTCCGGGACAGGGGGCGAACCGGGGAGCTGTTTTTT
once	TRBV5-6	NA	TRBJ2-3	CASSFRVADTQYF	TGTGCCAGCAGCTTTCGGGTGGCAGATACGCAGTATTTT
NA	TRBV19	TRBD2	TRBJ2-2	CASSRGLADTGELFF	TGTGCCAGTAGCCGAGGACTAGCCGACACCGGGGAGCTGTTTTTT
NA	TRBV7-2	TRBD1	TRBJ1-5	CASSRTGASNQPQHF	TGTGCCAGCAGTCGAACAGGGGCTAGCAATCAGCCCCAGCATTTT
NA	TRBV27	NA	TRBJ1-1	CASSFRKGALEAFF	TGTGCCAGCAGTTTCCGTAAAGGGGCCCTGGAGGCTTTCTTT